Following are 8 T cell receptor beta chains from one sample sequenced in a study of T cell responses to AZD1222 COVID-19 vaccine. This table comes from immunoSEQ multiplex PCR, and its TCRdb copy is limited to in-frame clones, with some not included. The sample shows 95,000 to 100,000 clones, more than 70% of them seen only once. Sequenced material: peripheral blood, taken 28 days after the second AZD1222 dose. Receptors were obtained from an adult who received the AZD1222 COVID-19 vaccine.

This chain joins TRBV11-2 and TRBJ1-1; 7 nucleotides align to TRBD1. Losses at the gene ends were 5 bases for V and 5 bases for J; bases not matched to a gene: 8. Looked up from germline, CDR1 is SGHAT and CDR2 is FQNNGV. There are 14 residues in the CDR3. The CDR3 sequence is CASSATGVGTEAFF. For the CDR3, the DNA is TGTGCCAGCAGCGCAACAGGGGTTGGGACTGAAGCTTTCTTT.

This rearrangement joins TRBV27 to TRBJ1-2; TRBD1 aligns across 9 bases. From germline, CDR1 is MNHEY and CDR2 SMNVEV (reference sequence). V shed 1 base and J 8 bases; nucleotides not matched to a gene: 14. This CDR3 comprises 17 residues. CDR3 bases: TGTGCCAGCAGTTTATGGGGGACAGGGAAAAGGGTGGGGGGCTACACCTTC. Translated: CASSLWGTGKRVGGYTF.

The chain couples TRBV7-3 to TRBJ2-1; 10 nucleotides line up with TRBD2. Per the germline V gene, CDR1 is SGHTA and CDR2 is FQGTGA. J was trimmed by 5 bases and V by 5 bases; bases with no gene match: 6. This CDR3 has 15 residues. CDR3 coding DNA: TGTGCCAGCAGCCCGATAGCGGGGGGCGACAATGAGCAGTTCTTC. The encoded protein is CASSPIAGGDNEQFF.

This chain connects TRBV28 to TRBJ2-3; TRBD2 matches 7 bases. The CDR3 spans 14 residues. J gave up 2 bases and V 3 bases, and 2 bases lay outside the gene matches. CDR1 and CDR2 from the germline V gene are MDHEN and SYDVKM. As DNA, the CDR3 is TGTGCCAGCAGTTTCGGACTAGTCACAGATACGCAGTATTTT. It is translated as CASSFGLVTDTQYF.

The chain links TRBV27 to TRBJ2-3; TRBD1 aligns across 7 bases. Germline V gene lookup returns CDR1 MNHEY and CDR2 SMNVEV (reference sequence). This CDR3 is 16 amino acids long. The V segment lost 5 bases and the J segment 6 bases; nucleotides outside the gene matches: 14. CDR3 in DNA: TGTGCCAGCAGTGACCGGGACAGCCCAAGCTGGGATACGCAGTATTTT. Protein product: CASSDRDSPSWDTQYF.

This clone showed up just a few times. The gene calls are TRBV13 and TRBJ1-1, with D uncertain. Germline CDR1 and CDR2: PRHDT and FYEKMQ (reference sequence). This CDR3 contains 11 residues. Between the trimmed V and J ends, which lost 4 bases and 6 bases, there was a span of 6 bases. The CDR3 DNA is TGTGCCAGCAGCTCCGACGCTGAAGCTTTCTTT. Residues: CASSSDAEAFF.

The genes are TRBV19 and TRBJ1-2; D is unclear. Trimming pared 6 bases from V and 4 bases from J, leaving 21 bases between. Germline V CDR1 and CDR2: LNHDA, SQIVND (reference sequence). CDR3 length: 16 amino acids. DNA of the CDR3: TGTGCCAGTAGAAGACCCCCGGGAACCGACCGCTATGGCTACACCTTC. Protein: CASRRPPGTDRYGYTF.

Only a few counts were recorded for this clone. The J gene is TRBJ2-7, the V gene TRBV24-1, with TRBD1 identical over 8 bases. This CDR3 spans 16 amino acids. CDR1 KGHDR and CDR2 SFDVKD come from the germline V gene. The V gene end was trimmed by 5 bases and the J gene end by 4 bases; junction bases not matched to a gene: 12. The CDR3 is CATSGGVQGARYEQYF. CDR3 nucleotides: TGTGCCACCAGTGGGGGGGTGCAGGGGGCGAGGTACGAGCAGTACTTC.